The TCR beta chain described here comes from a study of glioma-infiltrating T cells (dated by TCRdb to about 2016). About the investigation overall: TCR alpha- and beta-chain repertoires were sequenced from glioma tissue, non-neoplastic brain tissue and matched peripheral blood mononuclear cells. Each tissue-infiltrating repertoire was compared with the same patient's peripheral blood repertoire to measure divergence between tissue and blood T-cell populations. The paired cohort was made up of three low-grade glioma patients, several primary glioblastoma patients and three non-glioma patients who contributed non-neoplastic brain tissue.

This clonotype appeared many times. Its recognized antigen is unknown. No much larger clone is present one base from it, and per-base qualities are unavailable. Based on the germline V gene (reference sequence), the CDR1 and CDR2 sequences are LNHDA and SQIVND. From the cysteine up to the phenylalanine, the CDR3 has a length of 14 residues. The DNA shown is the 42-base CDR3, in frame from base 1. V drops 7 bases and J drops 4 bases, leaving 15 bases in between. TCR alpha and beta CDR3 regions were amplified with the iRepertoire nested amplicon-rescue multiplex PCR (arm-PCR) platform from RNA. One-step reverse transcription and amplification used roughly 100-450 ng of tissue mRNA or PBMC total RNA as input. Following bead purification, Illumina adapters were added by a secondary multiplex PCR, and libraries between 200 and 400 bp were gel-purified. The libraries contained internal 6-nucleotide barcodes that were used for demultiplexing. Sequencing of libraries was performed on an Illumina MiSeq with 2x220 or 2x250 nucleotide paired-end reads. The original methods were these. Paired reads were merged using FLASH 1.2.11 and aligned with BWA-MEM to the GRCh37 human genome, and TRA and TRB reads were then extracted. An IMGT-derived reference of cassette sequences and CDR3 motifs, with pseudogenes included, was used for V and J assignment. Reads were translated in three frames, and productive CDR3s were defined by a C…FGXG motif without stop codons. Clonotypes were defined as unique combinations of V-J cassette pair and CDR3 amino acid sequence. Filtering of reads was based on Hamming distance, with the threshold set by the sequence error rate of each sample in mapped regions. In TCRdb, the public reads were trimmed at Q25 with fastp and aligned with MiXCR, with productive beta chains retained. Rows matching on CDR3 protein sequence are summarized as one entry with the most common DNA and genes. These V and J calls derive from TCRdb rather than the authors' analysis. The sample table records 90,000 to 100,000 distinct CDR3 sequences; around 40% of these occur just once. The top ten clones comprise around two fifths of the sample.

Paper-wide results and their limitations: Only a very small number of CDR3 sequences turned up in both tissue and blood, a result put down to high CDR3 diversity combined with limited sampling. The group comparisons were based on small numbers of patients: three non-neoplastic, three low-grade glioma and eight glioblastoma patients. In non-neoplastic patients, VJ-independent divergence between tissue and blood fell below expectation, whereas in all gliomas, and especially in low-grade gliomas, the divergence rose above expectation.

Material: glioma tissue, nonneoplastic brain tissue, or PBMCs (not recorded which). The sequence links TRBV19 to TRBJ2-3, with the D gene uncertain. This receptor was identified in a human donor with low-grade glioma or glioblastoma, undergoing nonglioma brain surgery, or in good health (not recorded which). The DNA reads TGTGCCAGTAATTCACTACTCACCTCAGATACGCAGTATTTT. This codes for CASNSLLTSDTQYF.